These 9 T cell receptor beta chains were all obtained from the same sample, sequenced in a study of tumor-infiltrating lymphocytes in primary liver carcinoma. TCR beta cDNA was made from 500 ng total RNA with a constant-region primer. For TCR beta, libraries were produced by three nested multiplex PCR rounds using slightly modified ARM-PCR. TRBV1-TRBV30 forward primers paired with a C-beta reverse primer were used in the first two PCR rounds, which ran approximately 10 cycles each. Via MiXCR, TCRdb re-called the multiplex PCR reads, giving one row per CDR3 protein. The table has about 74,000 distinct CDR3 sequences, approximately 70% seen once; the top ten hold 25% to 30%. Joint extraction of RNA and DNA used about 17-32 mg of bulk tissue that was unsorted. The sample comprised liver tumor tissue from sampling region 4. Subset reported: tumor region T4, right-lateral pole. The source of these receptors is a man aged 35 to 55 with primary liver carcinoma and hepatitis B virus infection.

Points on this clonotype: No conserved phenylalanine or tryptophan ends this CDR3, so it is likely a read error. The chain employs TRBV11-2 and TRBJ2-1, with TRBD2 matching 8 bases. The germline gives CDR1 SGHAT, CDR2 FQNNGV. V gave up 7 bases and J gave up 4 bases; unmatched junction bases: 6. The CDR3 extends over 14 amino acids. In DNA form, the CDR3 reads TGTGCCAGCAACCCGGGAGGGCCGTACAATGAGCAGTTCTTA. Residues: CASNPGGPYNEQFL.

This clonotype was counted between two and nine times. This chain connects TRBV29-1 to TRBJ2-5; D is tentatively TRBD1 or TRBD2 (6 bases each). The ends were cut back, 6 bases at V and 6 bases at J, with 11 bases in the middle. This CDR3 region has 11 residues. Germline V gene lookup returns CDR1 SQVTM and CDR2 ANQGSEA. The DNA for the CDR3 is TGCAGCGTCGAGGGGGGTAAGACCCAGTACTTC. Translated, it gives CSVEGGKTQYF. The entire variable domain, with the rest obtained from reference TRBV29-1 and TRBJ2-5, is as follows: SAVISQKPSRDICQRGTSLTIQCQVDSQVTMMFWYRQQPGQSLTLIATANQGSEATYESGFVIDKFPISRPNLTFSTLTVSNMSPEDSSIYLCSVEGGKTQYFGPGTRLLVL.

A note on this clonotype: Likely a read error: the CDR3 ends without its conserved phenylalanine or tryptophan. The chain couples TRBV6-5 to TRBJ1-5; possibly TRBD1 for D (5 bases). The CDR3 is made up of 14 amino acids. V lost 5 bases to trimming and J lost 5 bases, with 13 bases between them. Germline V gene sequence: CDR1 MNHEY, CDR2 SVGAGI. The CDR3 reads CASSTGTGDQPQHL. CDR3 coding DNA: TGTGCCAGCAGTACTGGGACTGGGGATCAGCCCCAGCATCTC.

Only one count was recorded for this clonotype. The junction departs from the called germline gene at one end, perhaps through a read error. The rearrangement links TRBV4-1 to TRBJ2-5; 11 bases align to TRBD2. The CDR3 length is 18 residues. CDR1 is MGHRA and CDR2 is YSYEKL in the germline V gene. Here the CDR3 reads CASSQAPPGTSGQVTQYF. As DNA, the CDR3 is TGCGCCAGCAGCCAAGCGCCCCCGGGGACTAGCGGTCAAGTGACCCAATACTTC.

In its sample, this clonotype was seen many times. The genes are TRBV30 and TRBJ1-1; D is undetermined. Germline assignment: CDR1 GTSNPN and CDR2 SVGIG (reference sequence). This CDR3 has 13 amino acids. V was cut by 3 bases and J by 6 bases, with 14 bases left in between. CDR3 sequence (DNA): TGTGCCTGGAGGTATGACGGAAACCCTGAAGCTTTCTTT. Encoded protein: CAWRYDGNPEAFF.

For this clonotype: The junction does not match germline at one end; this may be a read error. The chain carries TRBV6-6 and TRBJ2-7, with a possible D match to TRBD2 (6 bases). This CDR3 contains 14 residues. Germline loops: CDR1 MNHNY, CDR2 SVGAGI (reference sequence). The CDR3 DNA is TGTACCAGCAGTTATGCACAAGCGGGTGGTAAGCAGTACTTC. Encoded protein: CTSSYAQAGGKQYF.

Comments on this clonotype: As the CDR3 is not closed by the conserved phenylalanine or tryptophan, this likely results from a read error. The limits of the CDR3 on the DNA are not certain, so only TCRdb's listed CDR3 is given. The chain recombines TRBV29-1 with TRBJ2-1; the D call TRBD2 from the table was never checked on the DNA. The V gene's germline CDR1 is SQVTM and CDR2 ANQGSEA. The CDR3 comprises 15 residues, both ends counted. CDR3 amino acids: CSVGPPSSSCNEQLL.

As for this clonotype: A read error is possible here, since a much larger clone lies one base away. Likely a read error: the CDR3 ends without its conserved phenylalanine or tryptophan. V usage is TRBV5-1 and J usage is TRBJ2-7, with unresolved D. V was trimmed by 1 base and J by 5 bases, leaving 7 bases between them. In germline, CDR1 is SGHRS, CDR2 YFSETQ. CDR3 length: 12 amino acids. In nucleotides, the CDR3 is TGCGCCAGCAGCTTGTCCGGGCACGAGCAGTACTTA. It is translated as CASSLSGHEQYL.

This clonotype was picked up a small number of times. The CDR3 coding sequence is TGCAGTGCTAGCAGGGAGGGGAAGAGCACTGAAGCTTTCTTT. Residues: CSASREGKSTEAFF. The rearrangement uses TRBV20-1 and TRBJ1-1, with a possible D match to TRBD1 (5 bases). CDR3 size: 14 residues. V lost 3 bases to trimming and J lost 4 bases, with 15 bases between them. Germline CDR1 reads DFQATT; CDR2 reads SNEGSKA (reference sequence).